This is a list of T cell receptor beta chains from one sample in a study of control samples from healthy donors and cancer patients. Produced via immunoSEQ multiplex PCR; TCRdb's table is partial and in-frame only. The table includes fewer than 200,000 clones, about 93% detected once. Sequenced: blood. The source is a woman aged 60-75 years in good health. Each CDR3 is given with its conserved first and last residue. Fields, in order: clone size, V gene, J gene, D gene, CDR3 protein, CDR3 DNA. The D gene is left open where the match is weak. Size is omitted from some rows. Given values are once, few, many or a class for expanded clones.

NA,TRBV18,TRBJ2-7,TRBD1,CASSAGQGLSYEQYF,TGTGCCAGCTCGGCGGGACAGGGACTCTCCTACGAGCAGTACTTC
once,TRBV4-3,TRBJ1-1,NA,CASSPGQRNTEAFF,TGCGCCAGCAGCCCAGGACAGCGAAACACTGAAGCTTTCTTT
NA,TRBV7-9,TRBJ1-2,NA,CASSLEGGYTF,TGTGCCAGCAGCTTAGAGGGTGGCTACACCTTC
NA,TRBV4-1,TRBJ2-3,TRBD1,CASSQGQTGVGTDTQYF,TGCGCCAGCAGCCAAGGACAAACAGGGGTTGGGACAGATACGCAGTATTTT
NA,TRBV4-1,TRBJ1-1,NA,CASRNTWVTGPNTEAFF,TGCGCCAGCAGGAACACGTGGGTGACAGGTCCAAACACTGAAGCTTTCTTT
NA,TRBV3-1/TRBV3-2,TRBJ1-5,NA,CASSQDWSNQPQHF,TGTGCCAGCAGCCAAGACTGGAGCAATCAGCCCCAGCATTTT
once,TRBV6-2/TRBV6-3,TRBJ1-5,NA,CASSYKSGDFNQPQHF,TGTGCCAGCAGTTACAAGTCGGGGGACTTCAATCAGCCCCAGCATTTT
NA,TRBV20-1,TRBJ2-7,NA,CSASRTRTPLSYEQYF,TGCAGTGCTAGTCGGACCAGGACACCCTTATCCTACGAGCAGTACTTC
NA,TRBV19,TRBJ1-2,TRBD1,CASSDRVGYGYTF,TGTGCCAGTAGCGACAGGGTGGGCTATGGCTACACCTTC
NA,TRBV27,TRBJ1-1,NA,CASSYGTGGTEAFF,TGTGCCAGCAGTTACGGTACCGGGGGCACTGAAGCTTTCTTT
NA,TRBV6-2/TRBV6-3,TRBJ2-5,TRBD2,CASSSGLVGETQYF,TGTGCCAGCAGTTCAGGACTAGTCGGAGAGACCCAGTACTTC
NA,TRBV30,TRBJ2-2,TRBD1,CAWSVRRGLTGELFF,TGTGCCTGGAGTGTACGCAGGGGGCTCACCGGGGAGCTGTTTTTT
NA,TRBV2,TRBJ2-4,TRBD1,CASSIDQGENIQYF,TGTGCCAGCAGTATTGACCAGGGGGAAAACATTCAGTACTTC
once,TRBV6-5,TRBJ2-4,NA,CASSYSLSTGINIQYF,TGTGCCAGCAGTTACTCGTTATCTACGGGTATAAACATTCAGTACTTC
NA,TRBV5-6,TRBJ1-2,TRBD1,CASSLEQGSGYTF,TGTGCCAGCAGCTTGGAACAGGGGAGCGGCTACACCTTC
once,TRBV5-1,TRBJ1-1,NA,CASSLFQPNTEAFF,TGCGCCAGCAGCTTGTTTCAACCCAACACTGAAGCTTTCTTT
NA,TRBV3-1/TRBV3-2,TRBJ2-7,NA,CASSQGQGGEQYF,TGTGCCAGCAGCCAAGGTCAGGGCGGCGAGCAGTACTTC
NA,TRBV19,TRBJ1-3,NA,CASGEEIGNTIYF,TGTGCCAGTGGGGAGGAAATTGGAAACACCATATATTTT
NA,TRBV15,TRBJ1-1,NA,CATSRAVGEAFF,TGTGCCACCAGCAGAGCTGTGGGGGAAGCTTTCTTT
NA,TRBV7-2,TRBJ1-1,TRBD1,CASSLAGQGVYTEAFF,TGTGCCAGCAGCTTAGCCGGACAGGGGGTGTACACTGAAGCTTTCTTT
NA,TRBV7-2,TRBJ1-6,NA,CASSLMGSSSPLHF,TGTGCCAGCAGCTTAATGGGTTCAAGTTCACCCCTCCACTTT
NA,TRBV6-5,TRBJ1-1,NA,CASRGLMNTEAFF,TGTGCCAGCAGAGGCCTAATGAACACTGAAGCTTTCTTT
once,TRBV4-1,TRBJ2-6,TRBD2,CASSPRKAGALGANVLTF,TGCGCCAGCAGCCCCCGTAAGGCGGGAGCTTTGGGGGCCAACGTCCTGACTTTC
NA,TRBV19,TRBJ2-3,TRBD1,CASSSGQGTDTQYF,TGTGCCAGTAGTTCGGGACAGGGCACAGATACGCAGTATTTT
NA,TRBV7-9,TRBJ2-7,TRBD1,CASSLGDRDLDEQYF,TGTGCCAGCAGCTTAGGGGACAGGGATCTCGACGAGCAGTACTTC
NA,TRBV7-9,TRBJ1-1,NA,CASIQGSNAEAFF,TGTGCCAGCATACAGGGTTCGAACGCTGAAGCTTTCTTT
NA,TRBV5-1,TRBJ1-2,TRBD1,CASSLGQGDNYGYTF,TGCGCCAGCAGCTTGGGCCAGGGGGATAACTATGGCTACACCTTC
NA,TRBV4-1,TRBJ1-1,NA,CASSQGEGFGTEAFF,TGCGCCAGCAGCCAAGGTGAGGGATTTGGGACTGAAGCTTTCTTT
NA,TRBV2,TRBJ1-1,NA,CASGRGLNTEAFF,TGTGCCAGCGGCAGAGGGTTGAACACTGAAGCTTTCTTT
once,TRBV3-1/TRBV3-2,TRBJ2-5,NA,CASSQESRRPPTDF,TGTGCCAGCAGCCAAGAAAGCCGGCGGCCTCCCACTGACTTC
NA,TRBV7-2,TRBJ1-2,NA,CASSLRTDYGYTF,TGTGCCAGCAGCTTACGGACAGACTATGGCTACACCTTC
NA,TRBV30,TRBJ2-5,TRBD1,CAWSGQGWQETQYF,TGTGCCTGGAGTGGACAGGGGTGGCAAGAGACCCAGTACTTC
NA,TRBV6-2/TRBV6-3,TRBJ2-7,NA,CASSGGDRYEQYF,TGTGCCAGCAGTGGGGGTGACAGATACGAGCAGTACTTC
NA,TRBV18,TRBJ1-2,TRBD1,CASNPPGGPDNYGYTF,TGTGCCAGCAACCCTCCAGGGGGCCCGGACAACTATGGCTACACCTTC
NA,TRBV7-6,TRBJ2-3,TRBD1,CASSLRGTGVTDTQYF,TGTGCCAGCAGCTTACGAGGGACAGGGGTGACAGATACGCAGTATTTT
NA,TRBV6-4,TRBJ1-2,TRBD1,CASSETGGASYGYTF,TGTGCCAGCAGTGAGACAGGGGGCGCGAGCTATGGCTACACCTTC
NA,TRBV5-1,TRBJ2-3,TRBD2,CASSLDSGGGTDTQYF,TGCGCCAGCAGCTTGGATTCTGGGGGGGGCACAGATACGCAGTATTTT
NA,TRBV6-1,TRBJ1-5,NA,CASTERGRTLSNQPQHF,TGTGCCAGCACTGAGCGGGGCAGGACCCTAAGCAATCAGCCCCAGCATTTT
NA,TRBV15,TRBJ1-4,NA,CATSRAGISEKLFF,TGTGCCACCAGCAGAGCGGGGATCAGTGAAAAACTGTTTTTT